A single sample is the source of the 10 T cell receptor beta chains below, sequenced in a study of chemoradiotherapy in HPV16-positive cancers. Sequencing used immunoSEQ multiplex PCR; TCRdb keeps in-frame clones, though not all of them. Here the sample spans tens of thousands of clones, around 87% being singletons. This sample comprised blood, obtained from a patient who underwent chemoradiotherapy. These receptor sequences come from a human donor with HPV-associated anogenital cancer.

This sequence joins TRBV18 and TRBJ2-7, with 8 bases lining up with TRBD1. The V segment lost 4 bases and the J segment 3 bases; nucleotides outside the gene matches: 11. The CDR3 is 16 residues long. CDR1 KGHSH and CDR2 LQKENI come from the germline V gene. CDR3 bases: TGTGCCAGCTCACGAACGACAGGGGTCCCGATCTACGAGCAGTACTTC. This translates into CASSRTTGVPIYEQYF. Complete variable domain (other parts from reference TRBV18 and TRBJ2-7): NAGVMQNPRHLVRRRGQEARLRCSPMKGHSHVYWYRQLPEEGLKFMVYLQKENIIDESGMPKERFSAEFPKEGPSILRIQQVVRGDSAAYFCASSRTTGVPIYEQYFGPGTRLTVT.

In nucleotides, the CDR3 is TGTGCCACCTTCGGGAGGGCAGGGGATGATCAGCCCCAGCATTTT. Translating it yields CATFGRAGDDQPQHF. The V call is TRBV19, the J call TRBJ1-5; D is perhaps TRBD1 (6 bases). CDR1 and CDR2 from the germline V gene are LNHDA and SQIVND (reference sequence). Trimming left V 10 bases short and J 5 bases short, with 21 bases between. This CDR3 has 15 amino acids.

This clone was detected only once. This sequence joins TRBV5-1 and TRBJ1-4; D is possibly TRBD1 (5 bases). This CDR3 is built from 14 residues. V was cut by 3 bases and J by 8 bases, with 14 bases left in between. CDR1 and CDR2 from the germline V gene are SGHRS and YFSETQ. CDR3 DNA sequence: TGCGCCAGCAGCTACGCGGGGGTAAGGGAAAAACTGTTTTTT. As protein: CASSYAGVREKLFF.

The V and J genes are TRBV7-6 and TRBJ2-3; 8 bases map to TRBD1. Unmatched junction bases numbered 6, after V lost 4 bases and J lost 0 bases. Germline V gene lookup returns CDR1 SGHVS and CDR2 FNYEAQ. The length of the CDR3 is 16 residues. CDR3 sequence: CASSSPGTGSTDTQYF. Written as DNA, the CDR3 is TGTGCCAGCAGCTCGCCCGGGACAGGAAGCACAGATACGCAGTATTTT.

This rearrangement joins TRBV5-6 to TRBJ1-4; 7 bases are shared with TRBD1. The CDR3 consists of 16 residues. CDR1 and CDR2 (germline): SGHDT, YYEEEE. J was trimmed by 3 bases and V by 1 base; bases with no gene match: 6. CDR3 amino acids: CASSLLAQGSNEKLFF. The CDR3 DNA reads as TGTGCCAGCAGCTTGCTAGCACAGGGGTCTAATGAAAAACTGTTTTTT.

V usage is TRBV5-1 and J usage is TRBJ1-1; D gene unclear. There are 13 residues in the CDR3. V dropped 7 bases and J dropped 1 base, with 11 bases sitting between them. Germline loops: CDR1 SGHRS, CDR2 YFSETQ. The CDR3 protein is CASDAGSNTEAFF. CDR3 in DNA: TGCGCCAGCGACGCGGGGTCGAACACTGAAGCTTTCTTT.

The gene calls are TRBV7-9 and TRBJ1-1; tentative D call: TRBD1 (5 bases). This CDR3 contains 18 residues. V was shortened by 3 bases and J by 2 bases, with 22 bases between the two germline ends. The germline V gene has CDR1 SEHNR and CDR2 FQNEAQ (reference sequence). CDR3 sequence reads: CASSFWGKGPSPNTEAFF. In DNA form, the CDR3 reads TGTGCCAGCAGCTTTTGGGGGAAGGGGCCTTCACCTAACACTGAAGCTTTCTTT.

The gene calls are TRBV28 and TRBJ2-1, with 10 bases fitting TRBD2. The germline gives CDR1 MDHEN, CDR2 SYDVKM. The CDR3 loop spans 16 amino acids. V dropped 6 bases and J dropped 7; count of bases not matched to a gene: 12. CDR3 region: CASSSQTSGLTNEQFF. The CDR3 bases are TGTGCCAGCAGCTCGCAGACTAGCGGGCTTACAAATGAGCAGTTCTTC.

This clone has a single count. J is TRBJ1-5 and V is TRBV6-5; D gene ambiguous. Trimming took off 6 bases at V and 5 bases at J, with 11 bases between the two ends. This CDR3 contains 13 residues. In germline, CDR1 is MNHEY, CDR2 SVGAGI. The CDR3 spells CASRRDWDQPQHF. The CDR3 nucleotides read TGTGCCAGCAGACGCGATTGGGATCAGCCCCAGCATTTT.

The CDR3 bases are TGTGCCAGCAGCCTAAGCGACAGCGTCAACTATGGCTACACCTTC. Translating gives CASSLSDSVNYGYTF. The chain combines TRBV11-2 with TRBJ1-2; maybe TRBD1 (5 bases). Deletions cut 5 bases from V and 2 bases from J, with 15 bases between. Germline-derived CDR1 and CDR2 are SGHAT and FQNNGV. CDR3 size: 15 residues.